Following are 29 T cell receptor beta chains from one sample sequenced in a study of cytomegalovirus exposure and HLA in healthy donors (dated by TCRdb to the late 2010s). Libraries were constructed by the immunoSEQ multiplex PCR assay. TCRdb took this table from immuneACCESS and kept in-frame rearrangements with V and J called. Such tables lack part of the clones; where checked against another copy, unresolved V genes explain under half of the gap, and the rest is unexplained. Here the sample has 65,000 to 75,000 clones; around 94% occur a single time. Roughly 3.2% of the sample is in the top ten clones. The material sequenced was PBMCs. The source of these receptors is a woman between 18 and 29 years old in good health and CMV-seropositive.

This sequence joins TRBV7-8 and TRBJ1-5; D unclear. Germline V CDR1 and CDR2: SGHVS, FQNEAQ. There are 16 residues in the CDR3. With 2 bases removed from V and 0 bases from J, the gap between germline ends came to 11 bases. The CDR3 loop is CASSLREPHSNQPQHF. The CDR3 DNA reads TGTGCCAGCAGCTTACGCGAACCTCATAGCAATCAGCCCCAGCATTTT.

The rearrangement links TRBV14 to TRBJ2-1; the match to TRBD2 covers 9 bases. The CDR3 length is 16 residues. J lost 11 bases, V lost 0 bases, and 11 bases had no gene match. CDR1 SGHDN and CDR2 FVKESK come from the germline V gene. CDR3 bases: TGTGCCAGCAGCCAAGATTTCTTGCTAGCGGGACGTAAGCAGTTCTTC. It yields the protein CASSQDFLLAGRKQFF.

This sequence joins TRBV6-1 and TRBJ2-3; 9 bases are shared with TRBD2. J gave up 4 bases and V 3 bases, and 8 bases lay outside the gene matches. The CDR3 length is 16 residues. The V gene's germline CDR1 is MNHNS and CDR2 SASEGT. The CDR3 protein is CASSDPSGVVPDTQYF. CDR3 DNA sequence: TGTGCCAGCAGTGACCCTAGCGGGGTTGTACCAGATACGCAGTATTTT.

This chain links TRBV6-1 with TRBJ2-7, with D hard to call. There are 12 residues in the CDR3. CDR1 is MNHNS, CDR2 SASEGT, per germline. Trimming left V 1 base short and J 7 bases short, with 8 bases between. The CDR3 here is CASSEVASEQYF. The CDR3 DNA sequence: TGTGCCAGCAGTGAAGTTGCGAGTGAGCAGTACTTC.

The rearrangement uses TRBV7-6 and TRBJ2-5; D call uncertain. The CDR3 sequence is 16 residues long. Germline V gives CDR1 SGHVS, CDR2 FNYEAQ. V shed 1 base and J shed 4 bases, with 16 bases lying between them. The CDR3 loop is CASSLGPNPLGETQYF. CDR3 DNA sequence: TGTGCCAGCAGCTTAGGGCCCAATCCGCTAGGAGAGACCCAGTACTTC.

The chain joins TRBV15 to TRBJ2-3, with 11 nucleotides matching TRBD2. Per germline, CDR1 LNHNV and CDR2 YYDKDF (reference sequence). After removal of 1 base from V and 2 bases from J, the junction contained 8 bases not matched to a gene. There are 18 residues in the CDR3. CDR3 residues: CATSRGPIAGGHTDTQYF. CDR3 DNA: TGTGCCACCAGCAGAGGACCTATAGCGGGGGGGCACACAGATACGCAGTATTTT. Based on the CDR3 plus reference TRBV15 and TRBJ2-3, the full variable domain is DAMVIQNPRYQVTQFGKPVTLSCSQTLNHNVMYWYQQKSSQAPKLLFHYYDKDFNNEADTPDNFQSRRPNTSFCFLDIRSPGLGDTAMYLCATSRGPIAGGHTDTQYFGPGTRLTVL.

The chain has TRBV7-9 and TRBJ2-5, with 9 positions matching TRBD1. Germline trimming cut 4 bases from V and 5 bases from J; bases unmatched to any gene: 11. This CDR3 comprises 16 residues. CDR1 and CDR2 (germline): SEHNR, FQNEAQ (reference sequence). CDR3 amino acids: CASSSNAVTGGETQYF. The CDR3 nucleotides read TGTGCCAGCAGCTCAAACGCTGTGACAGGGGGGGAGACCCAGTACTTC.

The V gene is TRBV28, the J gene TRBJ1-2, with D perhaps matching TRBD1 (6 bases). Germline V CDR1 and CDR2: MDHEN, SYDVKM. The CDR3 length is 17 residues. Trimming stripped 3 bases from V and 4 bases from J, with 21 bases between. CDR3 sequence: CASSFLAWDPDSYGYTF. DNA for the CDR3: TGTGCCAGCAGTTTCCTAGCCTGGGACCCGGACAGCTATGGCTACACCTTC.

The rearrangement joins TRBV7-9 to TRBJ2-7; weak D call: TRBD1 (6 bases). V was clipped by 5 bases and J by 2 bases, with 19 bases between them. Germline V gene data show CDR1 as SEHNR and CDR2 as FQNEAQ (reference sequence). There are 16 residues in the CDR3. This CDR3 reads CASSEPSGTLTYEQYF. In nucleotides, the CDR3 is TGTGCCAGCAGCGAACCGTCGGGGACACTAACCTACGAGCAGTACTTC.

The chain combines TRBV27 with TRBJ1-3; a possible D gene is TRBD1 (5 bases). Germline V lookup: CDR1 MNHEY, CDR2 SMNVEV (reference sequence). The CDR3 is 17 residues long. V dropped 2 bases and J dropped 4 bases, with 18 bases sitting between them. The chain's CDR3 is CASSLSRSRAAGNTIYF. The CDR3, as DNA: TGTGCCAGCAGTTTAAGTCGTAGCAGGGCGGCGGGAAACACCATATATTTT.

Points on this clone: The junction departs from the called germline gene at one end, perhaps through a read error. The gene calls are TRBV7-2 and TRBJ2-1, with 9 bases fitting TRBD2. The CDR3 runs to 12 residues. Per the germline V gene, CDR1 is SGHTA and CDR2 is FQGNSA. CDR3 coding DNA: TGTGCCAGCAGCTTAGCGGGGACTAGCTGGGTCTTC. This encodes CASSLAGTSWVF.

V and J are TRBV6-6 and TRBJ2-3; the match to TRBD1 covers 7 bases. This CDR3 has 15 amino acids. V gave up 2 bases and J gave up 3 bases; unmatched junction bases: 5. CDR1 and CDR2 (germline): MNHNY, SVGAGI (reference sequence). CDR3 protein: CASSYGGRGTDTQYF. The CDR3 coding sequence is TGTGCCAGCAGTTACGGTGGCAGGGGGACAGATACGCAGTATTTT.

This clone was seen a single time. V usage is TRBV11-2 and J usage is TRBJ2-5; TRBD1 matches 8 bases. This CDR3 is 13 amino acids long. The ends lost 5 bases at V and 5 bases at J; junction bases unmatched: 4. Germline V gene sequence: CDR1 SGHAT, CDR2 FQNNGV. The CDR3 is CASSPGGGETQYF. The CDR3, as DNA: TGTGCCAGCAGCCCAGGGGGCGGGGAGACCCAGTACTTC.

V usage is TRBV6-1 and J usage is TRBJ2-3; 10 nucleotides line up with TRBD2. The CDR3 is 15 amino acids. V dropped 6 bases and J dropped 5; count of bases not matched to a gene: 8. Germline V gene sequence: CDR1 MNHNS, CDR2 SASEGT. CDR3 coding DNA: TGTGCCAGCAGAGCCCTAGCGGGGGAGAGAGATACGCAGTATTTT. It is translated as CASRALAGERDTQYF.

The CDR3 nucleotides read TGTGCCAGCGAAAGGACTAGCTTCGGCCCGGAGACCCAGTACTTC. This encodes CASERTSFGPETQYF. V and J are TRBV7-2 and TRBJ2-5; 8 bases are a match to TRBD2. The junction had 13 bases not matched to a gene; V was cut back by 8 bases and J by 5 bases. The CDR3 extends over 15 amino acids. Germline CDR1 SGHTA, CDR2 FQGNSA.

The count of this clone is one. J is TRBJ1-2 and V is TRBV7-9; 10 bases map to TRBD1. J gave up 4 bases and V 5 bases, and 16 bases lay outside the gene matches. The CDR3 length is 18 residues. Looked up from germline, CDR1 is SEHNR and CDR2 is FQNEAQ (reference sequence). This CDR3 reads CASSPPGTGVVGGYGYTF. CDR3 in DNA: TGTGCCAGCAGCCCGCCCGGGACAGGGGTTGTTGGTGGCTATGGCTACACCTTC. The whole variable domain, remainder taken from reference TRBV7-9 and TRBJ1-2, is DTGVSQNPRHKITKRGQNVTFRCDPISEHNRLYWYRQTLGQGPEFLTYFQNEAQLEKSRLLSDRFSAERPKGSFSTLEIQRTEQGDSAMYLCASSPPGTGVVGGYGYTFGSGTRLTVV.

The chain joins TRBV27 to TRBJ2-7; 13 nucleotides align to TRBD2. Per germline, CDR1 MNHEY and CDR2 SMNVEV (reference sequence). The CDR3 is 18 amino acids. The V segment lost 5 bases and the J segment 0 bases; nucleotides outside the gene matches: 10. CDR3 sequence: CASSTMTSGRSASYEQYF. CDR3 in DNA: TGTGCCAGCAGTACAATGACTAGCGGGAGGTCGGCCTCCTACGAGCAGTACTTC.

The chain has TRBV4-2 and TRBJ2-1, with 7 positions matching TRBD2. CDR1 and CDR2 from the germline V gene are LGHNA and YNFKEQ. V lost 1 base to trimming and J lost 5 bases; unmatched junction nucleotides: 5. This CDR3 region has 15 residues. The CDR3 loop reads CASSQGSSGDNEQFF. The CDR3 coding sequence is TGTGCCAGCAGCCAAGGGAGCAGCGGGGACAATGAGCAGTTCTTC.

V usage is TRBV4-3 and J usage is TRBJ2-3; D gene ambiguous. Trimming pared 1 base from V and 1 base from J, leaving 6 bases between. Germline values: CDR1 LGHNA, CDR2 YSLEER. This CDR3 region has 14 residues. CDR3 bases: TGCGCCAGCAGCCAAGCTTTCGGCACAGATACGCAGTATTTT. It translates to CASSQAFGTDTQYF.

The chain joins TRBV5-1 to TRBJ1-3, with TRBD1 matching 8 bases. There are 16 residues in the CDR3. Germline-derived CDR1 and CDR2 are SGHRS and YFSETQ. V lost 0 bases, J lost 0 bases, and 2 bases stayed unmatched. CDR3 nucleotides: TGCGCCAGCAGCTTGGGGGACAGGAGCTCTGGAAACACCATATATTTT. Its protein product is CASSLGDRSSGNTIYF.

In this sample, this clone turned up once. The chain combines TRBV7-8 with TRBJ2-1; tentatively, D is TRBD2 (6 bases). V was clipped by 4 bases and J by 2 bases, with 15 bases between them. Germline CDR1 SGHVS, CDR2 FQNEAQ. The CDR3 consists of 16 residues. The DNA for the CDR3 is TGTGCCAGCAGCTACTCGAGCGGGTTCACCTACAATGAGCAGTTCTTC. Its translation is CASSYSSGFTYNEQFF.

The chain recombines TRBV11-2 with TRBJ1-3, with D possibly being TRBD1 (5 bases). This CDR3 region has 17 residues. The ends were cut back, 5 bases at V and 0 bases at J, with 17 bases in the middle. Germline V gene sequence: CDR1 SGHAT, CDR2 FQNNGV. Here the CDR3 DNA reads TGTGCCAGCAGCAATGTCCGGGGGAGCCTCTCTGGAAACACCATATATTTT. This translates into CASSNVRGSLSGNTIYF.

The CDR3 loop is CASSVTGADTQYF. DNA for the CDR3: TGTGCCAGCAGCGTCACAGGGGCAGATACGCAGTATTTT. The rearrangement links TRBV7-9 to TRBJ2-3; 7 nucleotides agree with TRBD1. The CDR3 is 13 residues long. CDR1 is SEHNR, CDR2 FQNEAQ, per germline (reference sequence). The V segment lost 5 bases and the J segment 4 bases; nucleotides outside the gene matches: 3.

The V gene is TRBV7-9, the J gene TRBJ1-1, with 7 bases aligning to TRBD1. This CDR3 is built from 16 residues. J was trimmed by 0 bases and V by 6 bases; bases with no gene match: 10. Germline V CDR1 and CDR2: SEHNR, FQNEAQ (reference sequence). The CDR3, as DNA: TGTGCCAGCAGTTATAACTTGGGACAGATGAACACTGAAGCTTTCTTT. Protein product: CASSYNLGQMNTEAFF.

The chain couples TRBV9 to TRBJ2-1, with a weak D call TRBD2 (6 bases). V lost 4 bases, J lost 7 bases, and 18 bases lay in between. The CDR3 totals 15 residues. Germline V gives CDR1 SGDLS, CDR2 YYNGEE. Here the CDR3 DNA reads TGTGCCAGCAGCCCTCGGACGGGACTTTTAAATGAGCAGTTCTTC. Translation: CASSPRTGLLNEQFF.

The chain employs TRBV6-6 and TRBJ1-2; tentatively, D is TRBD1 (6 bases). This CDR3 has 13 residues. In germline, CDR1 is MNHNY, CDR2 SVGAGI (reference sequence). V lost 7 bases, J lost 8 bases, and 17 bases lay in between. As DNA, the CDR3 is TGTGCCAGCACTACTACAGGGACGGGAGGCTACACCTTC. Its protein is CASTTTGTGGYTF.

This chain uses TRBV7-2 with TRBJ2-1; 10 bases match TRBD2. In germline, CDR1 is SGHTA, CDR2 FQGNSA. The CDR3 spans 17 residues. J gave up 2 bases and V 1 base, and 5 bases lay outside the gene matches. Here the CDR3 DNA reads TGTGCCAGCAGCTTAGTCCCCCTAGCGGGAGCCTACAATGAGCAGTTCTTC. Translating gives CASSLVPLAGAYNEQFF.

V gene TRBV7-9 combines with J gene TRBJ1-4; the D is unclear. The CDR3 is 15 residues long. Trimming stripped 1 base from V and 0 bases from J, with 6 bases between. Germline-derived CDR1 and CDR2 are SEHNR and FQNEAQ (reference sequence). The CDR3 spells CASSLGSATNEKLFF. The CDR3 nucleotides read TGTGCCAGCAGCTTAGGCAGCGCAACTAATGAAAAACTGTTTTTT.

The gene calls are TRBV7-9 and TRBJ1-2, with TRBD1 as a possible D gene (6 bases). The CDR3 has 15 amino acids. V was shortened by 1 base and J by 6 bases, with 15 bases between the two germline ends. Germline V gene data show CDR1 as SEHNR and CDR2 as FQNEAQ (reference sequence). The CDR3 DNA follows: TGTGCCAGCAGCTTAGGAAGCCAGGGGTCCCATGGCTACACCTTC. This encodes CASSLGSQGSHGYTF.